The clone carrying this T cell receptor (beta chain) is a singleton in its sample. Its antigen remains unknown. Clones were read by immunoSEQ multiplex PCR, and TCRdb kept only the in-frame ones, dropping some. The sample shows over 130,000 clones, about 93% of them seen only once. The sample originates from a study of T cell responses to AZD1222 COVID-19 vaccine. Study results and limitations: None of the repertoires were sampled until the peak T cell response had passed. Mostly white British, mostly female donors; authors suggested clonal diversity may be underestimated. Among vaccine-associated CD4 TCRs, coverage spanned spike, with dominance at 160-218 and 743-854. Unmutated regions of variants are reportedly targeted by nearly half of spike-specific TCRs.

The input for sequencing was peripheral blood, taken 28 days after the second AZD1222 dose. This sequence originates from an adult who received the AZD1222 COVID-19 vaccine.

The CDR3 here is CATSTSGRGGEQFF. The DNA of the CDR3 is TGTGCCACCTCAACTAGCGGGAGAGGCGGTGAGCAGTTCTTC. V gene TRBV24-1 combines with J gene TRBJ2-1, with 11 bases matching TRBD2. V lost 9 bases and J lost 9; bases outside the gene matches: 9. The germline V gene has CDR1 KGHDR and CDR2 SFDVKD. The CDR3 has 14 residues.